The 21 T cell receptor beta chains listed next were all sequenced from one sample in a study of response to subunit inactivated influenza vaccine. TCRdb itself ran the RT-PCR reads through MiXCR, one entry per CDR3 protein. The repertoire includes under 550,000 distinct CDR3 sequences, under 9% of them detected once, and 10% to 15% sits in the top ten. The specimen was PBMCs from blood, collected about 23 months after vaccination. The source is a man aged 45 to 70 who received an inactivated influenza vaccine.

This chain joins TRBV7-9 and TRBJ2-1; possible D gene TRBD2, 6 bases. The CDR3 is made up of 16 amino acids. The germline CDR1 and CDR2 sequences are SEHNR and FQNEAQ (reference sequence). The V end lost 3 bases, the J end lost 5 bases, and 17 bases lay between the germline ends. CDR3 sequence reads: CASSFRTTPGDNEQFF. The CDR3 nucleotides are TGTGCCAGCAGCTTCAGGACCACCCCGGGGGACAATGAGCAGTTCTTC.

This chain uses TRBV7-7 with TRBJ2-5; D gene ambiguous. The germline V gene encodes CDR1 SSHAT and CDR2 FNYEAQ (reference sequence). V was clipped by 0 bases and J by 4 bases, with 9 bases between them. The CDR3 covers 14 residues. The CDR3 coding sequence is TGTGCCAGCAGCTTAGCCCACCAAGGAGAGACCCAGTACTTC. Protein: CASSLAHQGETQYF.

This clonotype was detected a few times. This chain links TRBV27 with TRBJ1-1; D unresolved. CDR1 is MNHEY and CDR2 is SMNVEV in the germline V gene (reference sequence). The CDR3 has 15 residues. Trimming stripped 6 bases from V and 1 base from J, with 15 bases between. CDR3 in amino acids: CASRPVPLTNTEAFF. The CDR3 bases are TGTGCCAGCAGACCTGTGCCTCTAACGAACACTGAAGCTTTCTTT.

This clonotype was counted many times. The CDR3 loop is CSVEDPPQDGYTF. In nucleotides, the CDR3 is TGCAGCGTTGAAGACCCTCCCCAAGATGGCTACACCTTC. The chain recombines TRBV29-1 with TRBJ1-2, with D uncertain. The germline CDR1 and CDR2 sequences are SQVTM and ANQGSEA. CDR3 length: 13 residues. Trimming took 0 bases from V and 6 from J, leaving 11 bases between them.

This chain links TRBV6-1 with TRBJ2-3; D perhaps matches TRBD2 (5 bases). V shed 6 bases and J shed 5 bases, with 12 bases lying between them. This CDR3 is 13 amino acids long. The germline gives CDR1 MNHNS, CDR2 SASEGT. The CDR3 loop reads CASRRHGVDTQYF. CDR3 in DNA: TGTGCCAGCAGAAGACACGGGGTAGATACGCAGTATTTT.

The J gene is TRBJ2-2, the V gene TRBV5-4; 12 bases line up with TRBD2. V shed 4 bases, J shed 1 base, and the junction held 2 bases outside the gene matches. Germline V gene lookup returns CDR1 SGHNT and CDR2 YYREEE (reference sequence). The CDR3 has 16 amino acids. The CDR3: CASSMTSGRNTGELFF. CDR3 nucleotide sequence: TGTGCCAGCAGCATGACTAGCGGGAGGAACACCGGGGAGCTGTTTTTT. The whole variable domain, filled in from reference TRBV5-4 and TRBJ2-2, reads ETGVTQSPTHLIKTRGQQVTLRCSSQSGHNTVSWYQQALGQGPQFIFQYYREEENGRGNFPPRFSGLQFPNYSSELNVNALELDDSALYLCASSMTSGRNTGELFFGEGSRLTVL.

This clonotype came up many times. The rearrangement uses TRBV4-1 and TRBJ1-1; 10 bases fit TRBD1. The CDR3 extends over 16 amino acids. Looked up from germline, CDR1 is MGHRA and CDR2 is YSYEKL. Losses at the gene ends were 4 bases for V and 1 base for J; bases not matched to a gene: 6. The CDR3 sequence is CASSPWDRGRNTEAFF. The CDR3, as DNA: TGCGCCAGCAGCCCCTGGGACAGGGGTAGGAACACTGAAGCTTTCTTT.

This chain connects TRBV5-4 to TRBJ2-1, with D perhaps TRBD2 (5 bases). This CDR3 has 14 amino acids. The V gene's germline CDR1 is SGHNT and CDR2 YYREEE (reference sequence). Deletions cut 4 bases from V and 6 bases from J, with 14 bases between. This chain's CDR3 is CASSKTGLANEQFF. CDR3 DNA sequence: TGTGCCAGCAGCAAAACGGGGTTAGCCAATGAGCAGTTCTTC.

This clonotype was recorded at least ten times. This chain joins TRBV20-1 and TRBJ2-5; TRBD1 or TRBD2 may be the D gene (6 bases each). CDR3 size: 14 residues. V lost 7 bases and J 4 bases, leaving 19 bases between the germline ends. Germline V CDR1 and CDR2: DFQATT, SNEGSKA (reference sequence). CDR3 loop: CSGKSSGARETQYF. CDR3 DNA: TGCAGTGGAAAGAGTTCGGGGGCACGAGAGACCCAGTACTTC.

This clonotype was detected many times. The V gene is TRBV18, the J gene TRBJ2-1; D ambiguous. Germline V gene lookup returns CDR1 KGHSH and CDR2 LQKENI. Trimming removed 2 bases at V and 8 bases at J, with 10 bases between. CDR3 length equals 13 residues. DNA for the CDR3: TGTGCCAGCTCACCAGTCACTCCCTATGAGCAGTTCTTC. Translating it yields CASSPVTPYEQFF.

This clonotype has a count of ten or more. The chain recombines TRBV4-2 with TRBJ1-1; D is uncertain. The germline gives CDR1 LGHNA, CDR2 YNFKEQ. V was shortened by 3 bases and J by 4 bases, with 6 bases between the two germline ends. The CDR3 loop spans 12 amino acids. The CDR3 nucleotides read TGTGCCAGCAGCCAGAGTGGCACTGAAGCTTTCTTT. Amino acids: CASSQSGTEAFF.

This clonotype has only a few counts. The chain carries TRBV20-1 and TRBJ2-3; 9 bases align to TRBD2. Germline CDR1 reads DFQATT; CDR2 reads SNEGSKA (reference sequence). The CDR3 is made up of 15 amino acids. V lost 0 bases and J lost 8; bases outside the gene matches: 9. CDR3 in amino acids: CSAREGLAFSGTQYF. CDR3 bases: TGCAGTGCTAGAGAGGGACTAGCTTTCAGTGGTACGCAGTATTTT.

The chain links TRBV6-1 to TRBJ2-4, with TRBD1 as a possible D gene (5 bases). This CDR3 is 14 amino acids long. Germline V gene sequence: CDR1 MNHNS, CDR2 SASEGT. V was cut by 2 bases and J by 4 bases, with 9 bases left in between. The CDR3 loop is CASSEQGSKNIQYF. The CDR3 DNA follows: TGTGCCAGCAGTGAACAGGGATCGAAAAACATTCAGTACTTC.

This chain joins TRBV15 and TRBJ2-5; D ambiguous. CDR1 and CDR2 (germline): LNHNV, YYDKDF (reference sequence). V was cut by 6 bases and J by 1 base, with 12 bases left in between. This CDR3 is 14 amino acids long. The CDR3 DNA is TGTGCCACCAGTTTTACCAACCTCCAAGAGACCCAGTACTTC. It translates to CATSFTNLQETQYF.

This clonotype was counted ten times or more. The V gene is TRBV20-1, the J gene TRBJ1-1; D gene uncertain. Trimming cost V 1 base and J 1 base, with 10 bases left between them. Germline CDR1 and CDR2: DFQATT and SNEGSKA (reference sequence). The CDR3 has 14 amino acids. CDR3 region: CSARGPGSNTEAFF. The CDR3 coding sequence is TGCAGTGCTAGAGGTCCGGGATCGAACACTGAAGCTTTCTTT.

This clonotype showed up many times. The chain uses TRBV7-9 and TRBJ2-1, with 7 bases lining up with TRBD2. The trim removed 5 bases at V and 4 bases at J, leaving 14 bases unmatched. CDR1 is SEHNR, CDR2 FQNEAQ, per germline (reference sequence). The CDR3 loop spans 17 amino acids. Here the CDR3 DNA reads TGTGCCAGCAGCCAAATCGAGTGGGCTAGCGGTTACAATGAGCAGTTCTTC. This sequence encodes CASSQIEWASGYNEQFF.

The sample holds many counts of this clonotype. The chain couples TRBV12-3 or TRBV12-4 to TRBJ2-5, with D possibly TRBD1 on 5 matching bases. Trimming removed 6 bases from V and 0 bases from J, with 11 bases in between. The CDR3 covers 14 residues. Here the CDR3 reads CASRTATDQETQYF. CDR3 bases: TGTGCCAGCAGGACAGCGACAGACCAAGAGACCCAGTACTTC.

The V call is TRBV12-3 or TRBV12-4, the J call TRBJ2-2; 9 nucleotides match TRBD1. The CDR3 loop spans 17 amino acids. V dropped 2 bases and J dropped 6; count of bases not matched to a gene: 10. CDR3 in amino acids: CASSLSHRGRWAGELFF. In nucleotides, the CDR3 is TGTGCCAGCAGTTTATCCCACAGGGGGCGTTGGGCCGGGGAGCTGTTTTTT.

This clonotype appeared many times. The junction and the germline gene differ at one end; a read error may be behind it. The chain links TRBV5-1 to TRBJ2-5, with D tentatively TRBD2 (6 bases). The CDR3 totals 15 residues. CDR1 is SGHRS and CDR2 is YFSETQ in the germline V gene. The CDR3 nucleotides read TGCGCCACCAGCGAGAATCCGGGGGTCCAAGAGACCCAGTACTTC. The encoded protein is CATSENPGVQETQYF.

This clonotype has a handful of counts. J is TRBJ2-3 and V is TRBV5-1, with D hard to call. Between the trimmed V and J ends, which lost 2 bases and 2 bases, there was a span of 9 bases. Per the germline V gene, CDR1 is SGHRS and CDR2 is YFSETQ. This CDR3 is built from 14 residues. CDR3 DNA sequence: TGCGCCAGCAGCTTTACTGGCACCACAGATACGCAGTATTTT. Translated: CASSFTGTTDTQYF.

This clonotype showed up many times. Mismatch with germline at one junction end may stem from a read error. The rearrangement links TRBV12-3 or TRBV12-4 to TRBJ1-3, with D perhaps TRBD1 (5 bases). The CDR3 sequence is 15 residues long. The CDR3 DNA sequence: TGTGCCAGCAGCTTAGCCGGGGGCTCTGGAAACACCATATATTTT. It codes for CASSLAGGSGNTIYF.